These 25 T cell receptor beta chains share one sample of origin, sequenced in a study of regulatory T cells in long-lasting Graves disease. Through Arm-PCR of CDR3 regions and iRepertoire HTBI primers, TCR beta libraries were built. Each CDR3 protein gets one entry after TCRdb re-called the multiplex PCR reads with MiXCR. The sample includes some 470,000 distinct CDR3 sequences, about 22% of them seen just once. Stated time point: persistent/refractory GD, antithyroid drugs over 5 years with positive TRAb. Researchers made the TCR library from RNA that was extracted from PBMCs. Sequencing used peripheral blood mononuclear cells (PBMCs), obtained when the disease was refractory, from a patient treated with antithyroid drugs. These receptors originate from a female donor with Graves disease.

This clonotype was counted between two and nine times. The CDR3 loop is CASAPGGAQETQYF. CDR3 bases: TGTGCCAGTGCCCCCGGGGGGGCCCAAGAGACCCAGTACTTC. The chain employs TRBV19 and TRBJ2-5; 8 bases map to TRBD2. V dropped 8 bases and J dropped 1; count of bases not matched to a gene: 6. Germline CDR1 and CDR2: LNHDA and SQIVND (reference sequence). This CDR3 is 14 amino acids long.

This clonotype showed up many times. The rearrangement uses TRBV7-6 and TRBJ1-4; D unresolved. Per germline, CDR1 SGHVS and CDR2 FNYEAQ. V was cut by 5 bases and J by 6 bases, with 13 bases left in between. This CDR3 comprises 14 residues. The DNA of the CDR3 is TGTGCCAGCAGCCGGGATCAGCGGGATGAAAAACTGTTTTTT. This encodes CASSRDQRDEKLFF.

A few counts support this clonotype. One base away lies a much larger clone, so this may be a sequencing read error. The V and J genes are TRBV28 and TRBJ1-1; D is perhaps TRBD1 (5 bases). The germline V gene encodes CDR1 MDHEN and CDR2 SYDVKM. The length of the CDR3 is 16 residues. Trimming took 6 bases from V and 0 from J, leaving 17 bases between them. The CDR3 spells CASRRDAATMNTEAFF. CDR3 in DNA: TGTGCCAGCAGGCGGGACGCCGCAACAATGAACACTGAAGCTTTCTTT.

The chain has TRBV7-6 and TRBJ2-2; TRBD2 agrees at 13 bases. Germline V gene sequence: CDR1 SGHVS, CDR2 FNYEAQ. There are 14 residues in the CDR3. V dropped 4 bases and J dropped 7; count of bases not matched to a gene: 0. DNA of the CDR3: TGTGCCAGCAGCTGGACTAGCGGGAGCGGGGAGCTGTTTTTT. It is translated as CASSWTSGSGELFF. Supplemented by reference TRBV7-6 and TRBJ2-2, the full variable domain reads GAGVSQSPRYKVTKRGQDVALRCDPISGHVSLYWYRQALGQGPEFLTYFNYEAQQDKSGLPNDRFSAERPEGSISTLTIQRTEQRDSAMYRCASSWTSGSGELFFGEGSRLTVL.

Only a few counts were recorded for this clonotype. This rearrangement joins TRBV28 to TRBJ2-7, with 8 bases identical to TRBD2. The CDR3 is 16 amino acids. Per the germline V gene, CDR1 is MDHEN and CDR2 is SYDVKM. The J segment lost 5 bases and the V segment lost 1 base, leaving 10 bases of the junction unmatched. This CDR3 is CASSLFSGTRRDEQYF. The CDR3 nucleotides are TGTGCCAGCAGTTTATTCTCAGGGACTAGAAGGGACGAGCAGTACTTC.

This clonotype was recorded many times. The V gene is TRBV20-1, the J gene TRBJ2-7; D not certain. V lost 3 bases and J lost 3, with 12 bases in between. The CDR3 runs to 13 residues. The germline V gene encodes CDR1 DFQATT and CDR2 SNEGSKA (reference sequence). The chain's CDR3 is CSARSDGYYEQYF. DNA of the CDR3: TGCAGTGCTAGGTCGGACGGATACTACGAGCAGTACTTC.

In this sample, this clonotype turned up many times. This chain uses TRBV28 with TRBJ1-4; D unclear. The ends were cut back, 4 bases at V and 0 bases at J, with 15 bases in the middle. The CDR3 consists of 17 residues. In germline, CDR1 is MDHEN, CDR2 SYDVKM. CDR3 in DNA: TGTGCCAGCAGTTCCCACAACTTTCCTGCAACTAATGAAAAACTGTTTTTT. It encodes CASSSHNFPATNEKLFF.

This clonotype was counted at least ten times. The chain is built from TRBV28 and TRBJ1-2, with D possibly TRBD1 on 5 matching bases. CDR3 size: 14 residues. Trimming removed 3 bases from V and 7 bases from J, with 15 bases in between. The germline gives CDR1 MDHEN, CDR2 SYDVKM. The CDR3 DNA is TGTGCCAGCAGTTTTACGGGACCGGAGGTTGGCTACACCTTC. Translated, it gives CASSFTGPEVGYTF.

V and J are TRBV19 and TRBJ2-1; the match to TRBD2 covers 9 bases. The CDR3 is made up of 15 amino acids. J gave up 8 bases and V 11 bases, and 16 bases lay outside the gene matches. Germline CDR1 is LNHDA and CDR2 is SQIVND (reference sequence). As DNA, the CDR3 is TGTGCCTCTACAGAAAGCGCGGGAGGGCTTTATGAGCAGTTCTTC. It translates to CASTESAGGLYEQFF.

This clonotype was observed many times. J is TRBJ2-2 and V is TRBV11-3; D is ambiguous. Germline V CDR1 and CDR2: SGHNT, YENEEA. The length of the CDR3 is 16 residues. Trimming cost V 1 base and J 0 bases, with 9 bases left between them. The CDR3: CASSLGRYSNTGELFF. CDR3 bases: TGTGCCAGCAGCTTAGGCAGATATTCGAACACCGGGGAGCTGTTTTTT.

This clonotype has only a few counts. The V call is TRBV11-2, the J call TRBJ2-7; 10 nucleotides agree with TRBD1. V shed 8 bases and J 4 bases; nucleotides not matched to a gene: 8. Germline lookup yields CDR1 SGHAT and CDR2 FQNNGV. This CDR3 region has 14 residues. CDR3 coding DNA: TGTGCCAGCGCCCCCGGGACAGGGGCTTACGAGCAGTACTTC. This sequence encodes CASAPGTGAYEQYF.

This sequence joins TRBV7-2 and TRBJ1-1; a possible D gene is TRBD1 (6 bases). The CDR3 is made up of 15 amino acids. CDR1 is SGHTA and CDR2 is FQGNSA in the germline V gene. Trimming removed 2 bases at V and 1 base at J, with 11 bases between. The CDR3 spells CASSLWGRTNTEAFF. The CDR3 nucleotides are TGTGCCAGCAGCTTATGGGGGCGGACGAACACTGAAGCTTTCTTT. Drawing the rest from reference TRBV7-2 and TRBJ1-1, the complete variable domain is GAGVSQSPSNKVTEKGKDVELRCDPISGHTALYWYRQSLGQGLEFLIYFQGNSAPDKSGLPSDRFSAERTGGSVSTLTIQRTQQEDSAVYLCASSLWGRTNTEAFFGQGTRLTVV.

This clonotype was found many times. The chain has TRBV12-3 or TRBV12-4 and TRBJ2-7; D may be TRBD1 or TRBD2 (5 bases each). Trimming removed 6 bases from V and 4 bases from J, with 10 bases in between. The CDR3 has 12 residues. CDR3 in amino acids: CASRGPNYEQYF. The CDR3 bases are TGTGCCAGCAGGGGACCCAATTACGAGCAGTACTTC.

The rearrangement links TRBV9 to TRBJ1-3; no clear D. The CDR3 has 15 residues. Germline V lookup: CDR1 SGDLS, CDR2 YYNGEE. Trimming shortened V by 3 bases and J by 2 bases, and 12 bases separated the two germline ends. The CDR3 region is CASSASWRPGNTIYF. DNA for the CDR3: TGTGCCAGCAGCGCATCGTGGAGACCTGGAAACACCATATATTTT.

There are a few counts of this clonotype. The rearrangement links TRBV6-2 or TRBV6-3 to TRBJ1-2, with D tentatively TRBD1 (5 bases). Germline values: CDR1 MNHEY, CDR2 SVGEGT. Trimming stripped 0 bases from V and 4 bases from J, with 12 bases between. The CDR3 runs to 15 residues. The CDR3 is CASSYSIPGFYGYTF. CDR3 coding DNA: TGTGCCAGCAGTTACTCGATTCCAGGGTTCTATGGCTACACCTTC.

In its sample, this clonotype was seen many times. The chain combines TRBV11-2 with TRBJ1-2; no clear D gene. This CDR3 region has 14 residues. The germline CDR1 and CDR2 sequences are SGHAT and FQNNGV. V was shortened by 0 bases and J by 5 bases, with 10 bases between the two germline ends. The CDR3 protein is CASSLDHGPYGYTF. CDR3 bases: TGTGCCAGCAGCTTAGATCACGGACCTTATGGCTACACCTTC.

A remark on this clonotype: This may come from a read error, since a much larger clone is one base off. The chain carries TRBV6-1 and TRBJ1-5; D gene uncertain. The germline V gene encodes CDR1 MNHNS and CDR2 SASEGT. This CDR3 region has 13 residues. The CDR3 protein is CVSRMDLGQPQHF. Written as DNA, the CDR3 is TGTGTCAGCAGGATGGACCTCGGGCAGCCCCAGCATTTT.

This sequence joins TRBV20-1 and TRBJ1-2; 8 bases align to TRBD1. Germline CDR1 DFQATT, CDR2 SNEGSKA (reference sequence). This CDR3 is 14 amino acids long. Trimming took 3 bases from V and 2 from J; bases not matched to a gene: 5. CDR3 sequence (DNA): TGCAGTGCTAGGCCGACAGGGGCCAACTATGGCTACACCTTC. Translation gives CSARPTGANYGYTF.

Concerning this clonotype: One base away lies a much larger clone, so this may be a sequencing read error. V and J are TRBV11-2 and TRBJ2-7; a possible D gene is TRBD2 (5 bases). Germline CDR1 reads SGHAT; CDR2 reads FQNNGV. V lost 11 bases to trimming and J lost 5 bases, with 16 bases between them. The CDR3 consists of 12 residues. This chain's CDR3 is CAGSVRVDEQYF. The CDR3 DNA sequence: TGTGCCGGCTCGGTGAGGGTAGACGAGCAGTACTTC.

This clonotype was observed a handful of times. Germline is not matched at one junction end, which may reflect a read error. The chain uses TRBV27 and TRBJ1-1; no clear D gene. Germline V gives CDR1 MNHEY, CDR2 SMNVEV (reference sequence). The CDR3 sequence is 14 residues long. The CDR3 reads CANSSGVRDTEAFF. CDR3 nucleotide sequence: TGTGCCAACAGTTCCGGGGTGAGGGACACTGAAGCTTTCTTT.

There are many counts of this clonotype. The chain has TRBV20-1 and TRBJ1-4; possibly TRBD1 for D (5 bases). The CDR3 is 15 residues long. From germline, CDR1 is DFQATT and CDR2 SNEGSKA (reference sequence). V lost 3 bases, J lost 2 bases, and 13 bases lay in between. CDR3 nucleotide sequence: TGCAGTGCTAGTTATCCAGGGACCACTAATGAAAAACTGTTTTTT. Its protein is CSASYPGTTNEKLFF.

This clonotype was detected ten times or more. The V call is TRBV6-1, the J call TRBJ1-1; D is uncertain. CDR3 size: 15 residues. Germline-derived CDR1 and CDR2 are MNHNS and SASEGT. V was pared by 4 bases and J by 0 bases, with 12 bases between. CDR3 coding DNA: TGTGCCAGCAGTGGAAAGACCCACATGAACACTGAAGCTTTCTTT. Translating it yields CASSGKTHMNTEAFF.

There are many counts of this clonotype. The rearrangement links TRBV12-3 or TRBV12-4 to TRBJ2-4; TRBD2 agrees at 9 bases. V lost 1 base, J lost 2 bases, and 6 bases stayed unmatched. The CDR3 is 17 amino acids. CDR3 loop: CASSLGRLAEPKNIQYF. CDR3 nucleotide sequence: TGTGCCAGCAGTTTAGGCCGACTAGCGGAACCCAAAAACATTCAGTACTTC.

This chain links TRBV10-3 with TRBJ2-7; TRBD2 matches at 7 bases. The germline V gene encodes CDR1 ENHRY and CDR2 SYGVKD. There are 15 residues in the CDR3. V was pared by 3 bases and J by 2 bases, with 7 bases of the junction left unmatched. The CDR3 sequence is CAISDRGDPTYEQYF. CDR3 nucleotides: TGTGCCATCAGTGACCGGGGGGACCCCACCTACGAGCAGTACTTC.

The V call is TRBV6-1, the J call TRBJ1-5; 9 nucleotides match TRBD1. V was pared by 5 bases and J by 6 bases, with 5 bases of the junction left unmatched. This CDR3 contains 14 residues. The germline V gene has CDR1 MNHNS and CDR2 SASEGT. CDR3 coding DNA: TGTGCCAGCAGTCCGACAGGGGGAAGTCAGCCCCAGCATTTT. The encoded protein is CASSPTGGSQPQHF.